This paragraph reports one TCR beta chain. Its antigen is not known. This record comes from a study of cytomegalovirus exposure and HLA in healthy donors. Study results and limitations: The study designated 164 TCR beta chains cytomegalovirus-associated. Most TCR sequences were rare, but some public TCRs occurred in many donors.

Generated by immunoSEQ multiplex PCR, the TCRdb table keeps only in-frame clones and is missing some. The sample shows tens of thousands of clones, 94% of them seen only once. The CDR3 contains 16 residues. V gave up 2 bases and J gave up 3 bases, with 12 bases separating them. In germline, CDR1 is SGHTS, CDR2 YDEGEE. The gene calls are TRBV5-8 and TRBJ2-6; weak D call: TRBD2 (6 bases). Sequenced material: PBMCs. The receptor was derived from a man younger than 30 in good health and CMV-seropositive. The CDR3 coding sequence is TGTGCCAGCAGCTTATCGCACGGGGGTGGGGCCAACGTCCTGACTTTC. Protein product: CASSLSHGGGANVLTF.